This entry describes one TCR beta chain. PCR used 60 Vbeta primers and 13 Jbeta primers. Sequencing used immunoSEQ multiplex PCR; TCRdb keeps in-frame clones, though not all of them. The table lists approximately 210,000 clones. These data belong to a study of cytomegalovirus exposure and HLA in healthy donors. V was clipped by 6 bases and J by 8 bases; unmatched bases: 14. Germline CDR1 LNHDA, CDR2 SQIVND (reference sequence). This CDR3 has 17 residues. Specimen: PBMCs. The TCR comes from a woman aged 30 to 39 in good health and CMV-seropositive. This chain links TRBV19 with TRBJ1-6; 9 bases line up with TRBD1. The CDR3 coding sequence is TGTGCCAGTAGGCCCCCCCGGCTGACAGGGGGGTATTCACCCCTCCACTTT. It yields the protein CASRPPRLTGGYSPLHF.